This TCR beta chain derives from a study of shared clonotypes between healthy human individuals. In the authors' workflow: Filtering differed because ImmunoSEQ produced junction-only sequences that carried no quality scores. Sequencing was performed with immunoSEQ multiplex PCR; in TCRdb, only in-frame clones are kept and a portion is missing. That table is the source of V, J and clone size, and D and trimming were worked out from the DNA. The profile shows just over 2,000,000 clones, about 95% of them singletons. Naive CD8 cells lacked CD45RO and underwent positive selection for CCR7, leaving out terminally differentiated effector memory CD45RA+ cells. The donors were adults (healthy and HIV-negative) with no recent acute infections or vaccinations. Caucasian adults residing in Nashville, Tennessee made up all the donors. CDR3 length: 12 amino acids. Germline V gene data show CDR1 as GTSNPN and CDR2 as SVGIG (reference sequence). The V end lost 4 bases, the J end lost 6 bases, and 13 bases lay between the germline ends.

Sample: naive CD8+ T cells sorted from blood. This chain uses TRBV30 with TRBJ2-7; either TRBD1 or TRBD2 may fit D (5 bases each). The TCR comes from a man aged 18 to 29 in good health. CDR3 in amino acids: CAWTRNGGEQYF. CDR3 nucleotide sequence: TGTGCCTGGACCCGGAATGGGGGCGAGCAGTACTTC.